This record concerns one T cell receptor beta chain sequence. The antigen is not known. The germline gives CDR1 LGHNA, CDR2 YSLEER. The V gene lost 2 bases and the J gene lost 0 bases, with 20 bases spanning the gap. CDR3 length: 19 residues. All of the isolated RNA was reverse transcribed, so expressed TCRB transcripts were sequenced. Here immunoSEQ multiplex PCR was the method, and the copy in TCRdb shows in-frame clones only, minus some. This table holds 850,000 to 900,000 clones, roughly 17% found once. This record belongs to a study of beta chain features in type 1 diabetes. Whole-study findings and limits: Sequencing the cDNA could make cells with high TCR expression show up more than they should.

This TCR was recovered from a woman aged 18-30 years in good health. Sequenced sample: naive CD4+ T cells from blood. This chain joins TRBV4-3 and TRBJ1-3; possible D gene TRBD1, 5 bases. The CDR3 region has the DNA TGCGCCAGCAGCCAATCCTACTTGAGGGGAACTTACTCTGGAAACACCATATATTTT. It is translated as CASSQSYLRGTYSGNTIYF.